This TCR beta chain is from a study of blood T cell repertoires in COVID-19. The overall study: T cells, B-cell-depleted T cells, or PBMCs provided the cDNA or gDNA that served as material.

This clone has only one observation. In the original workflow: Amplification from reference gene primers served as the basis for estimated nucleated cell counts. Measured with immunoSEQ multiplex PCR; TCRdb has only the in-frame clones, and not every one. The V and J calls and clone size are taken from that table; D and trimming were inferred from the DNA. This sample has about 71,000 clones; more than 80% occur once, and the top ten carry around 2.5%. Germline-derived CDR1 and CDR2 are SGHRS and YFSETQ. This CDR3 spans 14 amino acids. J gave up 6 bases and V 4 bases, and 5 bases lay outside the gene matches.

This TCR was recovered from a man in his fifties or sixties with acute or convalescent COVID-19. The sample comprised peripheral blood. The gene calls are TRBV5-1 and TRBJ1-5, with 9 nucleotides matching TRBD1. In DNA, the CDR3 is TGCGCCAGCAGCCCTGGACAGGGGATTCAGCCCCAGCATTTT. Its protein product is CASSPGQGIQPQHF.